This record covers a single T cell receptor (beta chain). These data belong to a study of blood T cell repertoires in COVID-19. Study background: Samples of COVID-19 (acute and convalescent) were obtained from the United States, Italy and Spain. T cells, B-cell-depleted T cells, or PBMCs provided the cDNA or gDNA that served as material.

Authors' data handling: Reference gene primer amplification gave nucleated cell count estimates. Profiled with immunoSEQ multiplex PCR; TCRdb holds only in-frame clones, not every one. V and J calls and clone size come straight from that table; D and trimming were deduced from the DNA. There are some 300,000 clones in the sample; over 80% occur only once, and about 4% lies in the top ten. Trimming stripped 6 bases from V and 5 bases from J, with 14 bases between. The CDR3 loop spans 15 amino acids. Germline V CDR1 and CDR2: LNHDA, SQIVND (reference sequence). Sequencing was performed on peripheral blood. This receptor was obtained from a woman aged 45-65 years with active or convalescent COVID-19. The genes are TRBV19 and TRBJ1-6, with D perhaps TRBD1 (5 bases). The CDR3 DNA reads TGTGCCAGTAGCCAGGGCAGGGCCCATAATTCACCCCTCCACTTT. Translation gives CASSQGRAHNSPLHF. Full variable domain (missing parts from reference TRBV19 and TRBJ1-6): DGGITQSPKYLFRKEGQNVTLSCEQNLNHDAMYWYRQDPGQGLRLIYYSQIVNDFQKGDIAEGYSVSREKKESFPLTVTSAQKNPTAFYLCASSQGRAHNSPLHFGNGTRLTVT.